Presented here are 13 T cell receptor beta chains from one specimen sequenced in a study of a mutant IDH1 vaccine in newly diagnosed glioma. The time point is: week 5, during vaccination. Each dose of the vaccine consisted of 300 ug of mutant IDH1 20-mer peptide, with topical imiquimod. Their cognate antigens are unknown. Method: immunoSEQ multiplex PCR; TCRdb's copy keeps in-frame clones and lacks some. The table shows 30,000 to 40,000 clones, with roughly 80% occurring only once. The sequencing used PBMCs, collected from a glioma patient whose treatment included an IDH1 peptide vaccine. These receptors came from a man between 25 and 39 years old with glioma.

The chain joins TRBV5-6 to TRBJ2-7; TRBD1 matches at 10 bases. The CDR3 has 14 residues. Germline V gene data show CDR1 as SGHDT and CDR2 as YYEEEE. The trim removed 5 bases at V and 4 bases at J, leaving 6 bases unmatched. CDR3 nucleotides: TGTGCCAGCAGTCCGACAGGGGGCGGGTACGAGCAGTACTTC. It codes for CASSPTGGGYEQYF.

This clone has just one count. The CDR3 DNA reads TGTGCCTGGAGGATACTAGCGGGGGAATACAATGAGCAGTTCTTC. Translated: CAWRILAGEYNEQFF. This chain uses TRBV30 with TRBJ2-1; TRBD2 matches 11 bases. The CDR3 runs to 15 residues. The J segment lost 4 bases and the V segment lost 3 bases, leaving 5 bases of the junction unmatched. CDR1 is GTSNPN and CDR2 is SVGIG in the germline V gene (reference sequence).

This chain links TRBV25-1 with TRBJ1-2; D unresolved. The V and J ends lost 8 bases and 8 bases respectively, with 24 bases between them. The germline gives CDR1 MGHDK, CDR2 SYGVNS. This CDR3 is built from 15 residues. CDR3 sequence reads: CASSSSFGPPGGYTF. The CDR3 DNA reads as TGTGCCAGCTCCTCTTCTTTTGGACCCCCGGGGGGCTACACCTTC.

This clone was seen a single time. J is TRBJ1-1 and V is TRBV4-1; TRBD1 agrees at 11 bases. This CDR3 has 22 amino acids. The germline V gene encodes CDR1 MGHRA and CDR2 YSYEKL. The V segment lost 2 bases and the J segment 4 bases; nucleotides outside the gene matches: 24. CDR3 DNA sequence: TGCGCCAGCAGCCAAAGGTTCAAGAGTAGGGGTGGACAGGGGGCTTTTGGCACTGAAGCTTTCTTT. Protein: CASSQRFKSRGGQGAFGTEAFF.

This clone was recorded a few times. This rearrangement joins TRBV29-1 to TRBJ1-1, with 8 bases aligning to TRBD1. CDR1 SQVTM and CDR2 ANQGSEA come from the germline V gene. Trimming removed 6 bases from V and 3 bases from J; junction bases left unmatched: 6. This CDR3 contains 13 residues. CDR3 DNA sequence: TGCAGCGTCGTCCAGGGGGCGGACACTGAAGCTTTCTTT. Amino acid sequence: CSVVQGADTEAFF.

The chain is built from TRBV5-1 and TRBJ2-1; D unclear. Germline V gene lookup returns CDR1 SGHRS and CDR2 YFSETQ. The CDR3 has 15 amino acids. Trimming removed 0 bases at V and 6 bases at J, with 13 bases between. CDR3 in DNA: TGCGCCAGCAGCTTGGGAGAGTCCACCATCAATGAGCAGTTCTTC. Protein: CASSLGESTINEQFF.

This chain connects TRBV25-1 to TRBJ1-5; TRBD1 agrees at 11 bases. The CDR3 loop spans 14 amino acids. V shed 3 bases and J 11 bases; nucleotides not matched to a gene: 6. The germline V gene has CDR1 MGHDK and CDR2 SYGVNS. CDR3 sequence (DNA): TGTGCCAGCAGTGAGGGACAGGGGGGCGTGGCCCAGCATTTT. Translated: CASSEGQGGVAQHF. The whole variable domain, filled in from reference TRBV25-1 and TRBJ1-5, reads EADIYQTPRYLVIGTGKKITLECSQTMGHDKMYWYQQDPGMELHLIHYSYGVNSTEKGDLSSESTVSRIRTEHFPLTLESARPSHTSQYLCASSEGQGGVAQHFGDGTRLSIL.

This chain links TRBV6-1 with TRBJ1-6; 7 bases match TRBD1. V was pared by 1 base and J by 9 bases, with 6 bases of the junction left unmatched. CDR3 length: 15 amino acids. CDR1 and CDR2 (germline): MNHNS, SASEGT. CDR3 in amino acids: CASSEGIGGLSPLHF. In DNA form, the CDR3 reads TGTGCCAGCAGTGAAGGCATAGGGGGCCTTTCACCCCTCCACTTT.

In its sample, this clone was seen once. The V and J genes are TRBV6-1 and TRBJ2-5; TRBD2 agrees at 7 bases. Looked up from germline, CDR1 is MNHNS and CDR2 is SASEGT. V trimming: 0 bases; J trimming: 2 bases; junction bases outside the gene matches: 6. The CDR3 runs 16 residues. This chain's CDR3 is CASSEAFNGGQETQYF. DNA for the CDR3: TGTGCCAGCAGTGAAGCCTTTAACGGGGGGCAAGAGACCCAGTACTTC.

By share, this clone ranks as medium-sized. The J gene is TRBJ2-7, the V gene TRBV7-8; D is undetermined. The V end lost 2 bases, the J end lost 3 bases, and 2 bases lay between the germline ends. The CDR3 sequence is 11 residues long. Germline lookup yields CDR1 SGHVS and CDR2 FQNEAQ. The CDR3 nucleotides read TGTGCCAGCAGCTTATACTACGAGCAGTACTTC. Protein product: CASSLYYEQYF.

The chain is built from TRBV25-1 and TRBJ2-3; no reliable D call. V was shortened by 1 base and J by 0 bases, with 5 bases between the two germline ends. The CDR3 is made up of 14 amino acids. The germline CDR1 and CDR2 sequences are MGHDK and SYGVNS. The CDR3 spells CASSESASTDTQYF. CDR3 in DNA: TGTGCCAGCAGTGAATCTGCTAGCACAGATACGCAGTATTTT.

The chain employs TRBV9 and TRBJ2-7; D could derive from TRBD1 or TRBD2 (5 bases each). CDR3 length equals 13 residues. From germline, CDR1 is SGDLS and CDR2 YYNGEE. V dropped 4 bases and J dropped 2 bases, with 10 bases sitting between them. CDR3 region: CASSRMGAYEQYF. The CDR3 DNA reads TGTGCCAGCAGCCGGATGGGGGCCTACGAGCAGTACTTC.

This clone was recorded a few times. This chain uses TRBV2 with TRBJ2-3; TRBD1 aligns across 8 bases. V lost 6 bases to trimming and J lost 13 bases; unmatched junction nucleotides: 9. The CDR3 is 12 residues long. Per germline, CDR1 SNHLY and CDR2 FYNNEI. CDR3 in amino acids: CASRTGARGEYF. DNA of the CDR3: TGTGCCAGCAGGACAGGGGCGCGAGGGGAGTATTTT. Using reference TRBV2 and TRBJ2-3 for the parts outside the CDR3, the full variable domain is EPEVTQTPSHQVTQMGQEVILRCVPISNHLYFYWYRQILGQKVEFLVSFYNNEISEKSEIFDDQFSVERPDGSNFTLKIRSTKLEDSAMYFCASRTGARGEYFGPGTRLTVL.